This T cell receptor beta chain is drawn from a study of T cell responses to AZD1222 COVID-19 vaccine. Notes on the study in general: Only five to seven AZD1222 recipients were seropositive at baseline.

The CDR3 consists of 16 residues. V lost 5 bases and J lost 2, with 16 bases in between. Looked up from germline, CDR1 is LNHDA and CDR2 is SQIVND (reference sequence). In regard to this clone: Its target is unknown.

Some clones are missing from TCRdb's copy, which holds only in-frame ones; the method was immunoSEQ multiplex PCR. The sample has about 97,000 clones; almost 85% are singletons. The sequences come from peripheral blood, collected on day 0 of AZD1222 vaccination. This TCR was sampled from an adult in good health. The V and J genes are TRBV19 and TRBJ2-1; D is ambiguous. The CDR3: CASSAVLDRAYNEQFF. The CDR3 nucleotides are TGTGCCAGTAGTGCCGTACTCGATCGAGCCTACAATGAGCAGTTCTTC.